Given below is one TCR beta chain in context. Profiling relied on immunoSEQ multiplex PCR, and the TCRdb table lists in-frame clones only, not all of them. The sample holds under 250,000 clones, 86% seen once. These data are taken from a study of blood T cell repertoires in COVID-19. The junction had 9 bases not matched to a gene; V was cut back by 7 bases and J by 12 bases. This CDR3 region has 13 residues. Germline CDR1 and CDR2: SNHLY and FYNNEI. The TCR originated in an elderly woman with COVID-19, enrolled during active disease. The specimen was peripheral blood. The chain has TRBV2 and TRBJ1-3; 10 bases match TRBD1. The CDR3: CASTGTGASGIYF. The CDR3 DNA is TGTGCCAGCACCGGGACAGGGGCTTCGGGCATATATTTT. The variable domain in full, with the rest retrieved from reference TRBV2 and TRBJ1-3, is EPEVTQTPSHQVTQMGQEVILRCVPISNHLYFYWYRQILGQKVEFLVSFYNNEISEKSEIFDDQFSVERPDGSNFTLKIRSTKLEDSAMYFCASTGTGASGIYFGEGSWLTVV.